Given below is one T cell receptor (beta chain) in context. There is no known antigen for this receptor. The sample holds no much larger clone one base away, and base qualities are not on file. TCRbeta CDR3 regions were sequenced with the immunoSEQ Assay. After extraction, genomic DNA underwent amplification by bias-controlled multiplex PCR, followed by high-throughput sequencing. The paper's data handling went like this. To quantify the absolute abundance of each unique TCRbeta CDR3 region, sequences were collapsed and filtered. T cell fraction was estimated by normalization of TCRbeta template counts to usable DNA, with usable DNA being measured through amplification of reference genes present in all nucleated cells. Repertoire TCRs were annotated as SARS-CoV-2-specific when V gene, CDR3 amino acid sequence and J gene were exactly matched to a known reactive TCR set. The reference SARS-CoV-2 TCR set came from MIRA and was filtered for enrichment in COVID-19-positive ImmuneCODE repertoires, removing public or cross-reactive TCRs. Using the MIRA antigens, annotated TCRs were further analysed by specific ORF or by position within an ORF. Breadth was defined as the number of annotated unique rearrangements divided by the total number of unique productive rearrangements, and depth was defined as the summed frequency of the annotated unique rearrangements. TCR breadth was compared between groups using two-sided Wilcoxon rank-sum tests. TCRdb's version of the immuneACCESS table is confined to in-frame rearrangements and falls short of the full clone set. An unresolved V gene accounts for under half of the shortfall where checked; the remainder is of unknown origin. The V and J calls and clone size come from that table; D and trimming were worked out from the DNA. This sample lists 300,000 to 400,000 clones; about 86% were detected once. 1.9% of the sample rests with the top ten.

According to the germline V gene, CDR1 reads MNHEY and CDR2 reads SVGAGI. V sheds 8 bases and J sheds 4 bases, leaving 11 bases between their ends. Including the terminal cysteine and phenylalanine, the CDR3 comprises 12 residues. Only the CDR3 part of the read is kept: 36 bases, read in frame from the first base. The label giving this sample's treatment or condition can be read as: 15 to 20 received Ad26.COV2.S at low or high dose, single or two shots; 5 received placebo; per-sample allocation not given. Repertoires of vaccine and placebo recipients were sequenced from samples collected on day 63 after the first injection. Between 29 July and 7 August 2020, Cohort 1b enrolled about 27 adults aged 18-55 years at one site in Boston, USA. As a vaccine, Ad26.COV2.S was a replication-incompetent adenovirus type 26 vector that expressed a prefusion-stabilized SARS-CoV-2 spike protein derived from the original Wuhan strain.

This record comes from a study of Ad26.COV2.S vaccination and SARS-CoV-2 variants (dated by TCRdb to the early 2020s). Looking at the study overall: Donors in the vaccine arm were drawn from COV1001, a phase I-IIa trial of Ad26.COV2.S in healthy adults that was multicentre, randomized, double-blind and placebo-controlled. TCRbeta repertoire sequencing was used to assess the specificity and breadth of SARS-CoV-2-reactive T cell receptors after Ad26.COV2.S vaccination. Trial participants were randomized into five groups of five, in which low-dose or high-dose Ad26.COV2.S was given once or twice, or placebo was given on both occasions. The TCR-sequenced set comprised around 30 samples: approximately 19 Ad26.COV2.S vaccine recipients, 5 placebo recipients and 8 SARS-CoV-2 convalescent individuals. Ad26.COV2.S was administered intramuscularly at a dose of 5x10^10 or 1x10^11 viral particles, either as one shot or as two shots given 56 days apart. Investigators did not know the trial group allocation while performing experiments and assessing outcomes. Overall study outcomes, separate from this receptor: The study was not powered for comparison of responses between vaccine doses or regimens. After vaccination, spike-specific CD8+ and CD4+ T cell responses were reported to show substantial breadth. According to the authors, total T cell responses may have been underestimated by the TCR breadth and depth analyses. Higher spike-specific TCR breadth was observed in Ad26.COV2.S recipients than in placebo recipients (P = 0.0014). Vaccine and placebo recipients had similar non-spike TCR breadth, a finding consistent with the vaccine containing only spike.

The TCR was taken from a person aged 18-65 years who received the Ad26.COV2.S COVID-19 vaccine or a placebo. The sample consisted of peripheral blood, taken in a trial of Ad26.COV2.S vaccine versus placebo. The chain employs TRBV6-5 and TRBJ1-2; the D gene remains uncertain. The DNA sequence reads TGTGCCAGCCTTGCGCAGCCCTATGGCTACACCTTC. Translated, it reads CASLAQPYGYTF.